These 8 T cell receptor beta chains share one sample of origin, sequenced in a study of shared clonotypes between healthy human individuals. Assay used: immunoSEQ multiplex PCR; TCRdb lists only in-frame clones, some missing. This sample has about 1.1 million clones, with about 80% found just once. Sequencing input: memory CD4+ T cells from PBMCs. The subset denotes: CD45RA-negative fraction. These receptors were taken from a man aged 18 to 35 in good health. Some clones in this sample may be carry-over from other donors' samples.

The chain has TRBV7-3 and TRBJ1-2; tentatively, D is TRBD1 (6 bases). CDR1 is SGHTA and CDR2 is FQGTGA in the germline V gene. The germline V and J ends were trimmed by 1 base and 6 bases, with 9 bases remaining between them. CDR3 length: 13 residues. The CDR3, as DNA: TGTGCCAGCAGCTTAATCCGGGGGCATGGCTACACCTTC. Its protein is CASSLIRGHGYTF.

J is TRBJ1-3 and V is TRBV28, with a possible D match to TRBD1 (5 bases). The CDR3 length is 16 residues. V lost 5 bases and J lost 0, with 14 bases in between. The germline V gene encodes CDR1 MDHEN and CDR2 SYDVKM. In DNA form, the CDR3 reads TGTGCCAGCAGTGTTATGGGACGGACCTCTGGAAACACCATATATTTT. Protein: CASSVMGRTSGNTIYF.

The genes are TRBV19 and TRBJ1-4; TRBD1 might be the D (5 bases). Per the germline V gene, CDR1 is LNHDA and CDR2 is SQIVND (reference sequence). V was clipped by 7 bases and J by 0 bases, with 15 bases between them. The CDR3 totals 16 residues. The CDR3 bases are TGTGCCAGTACCTCACCCAGGGAGGCAACTAATGAAAAACTGTTTTTT. This sequence encodes CASTSPREATNEKLFF.

With regard to this clone: Given a much more abundant clone one base away, this may be a read error. Other DNA sequences of this sample code for an identical CDR3. The chain links TRBV5-4 to TRBJ2-7, with D possibly TRBD2 on 5 matching bases. Germline loops: CDR1 SGHNT, CDR2 YYREEE (reference sequence). The CDR3 sequence is 11 residues long. Trimming shortened V by 4 bases and J by 4 bases, and 6 bases separated the two germline ends. The CDR3 bases are TGTGCCAGCAGCCGGGGTTACGAGCAGTACTTC. Its protein is CASSRGYEQYF.

DNA of the CDR3: TGTGCCAGCAGCTTGGGCCAGAAGAACTACGAGCAGTACTTC. Translation: CASSLGQKNYEQYF. This chain links TRBV5-8 with TRBJ2-7; D unresolved. The CDR3 has 14 residues. Germline values: CDR1 SGHTS, CDR2 YDEGEE. The V and J ends lost 0 bases and 3 bases respectively, with 10 bases between them.

The chain couples TRBV5-1 to TRBJ2-1; 7 bases line up with TRBD1. Trimming removed 3 bases from V and 7 bases from J; junction bases left unmatched: 13. CDR3 size: 16 residues. Germline assignment: CDR1 SGHRS and CDR2 YFSETQ. CDR3 sequence (DNA): TGCGCCAGCAGCTGGGAACAGGGGACACCTGGAAATGAGCAGTTCTTC. This codes for CASSWEQGTPGNEQFF.

This clone was seen just once. The rearrangement links TRBV30 to TRBJ1-5; D gene ambiguous. The germline V gene encodes CDR1 GTSNPN and CDR2 SVGIG (reference sequence). V was shortened by 2 bases and J by 7 bases, with 12 bases between the two germline ends. The CDR3 runs 13 residues. The CDR3 region has the DNA TGTGCCTGGAGTAAAGGTTATTGGCAGCCCCAGCATTTT. This translates into CAWSKGYWQPQHF.

Regarding this clone: Other nucleotide sequences from this sample produce the same CDR3. The chain uses TRBV19 and TRBJ1-1; no definite D call. Between the trimmed V and J ends, which lost 2 bases and 1 base, there was a span of 8 bases. CDR3 size: 14 residues. CDR1 and CDR2 from the germline V gene are LNHDA and SQIVND (reference sequence). The CDR3 coding sequence is TGTGCCAGTAGTATATTAGGTCGGAACACTGAAGCTTTCTTT. Its translation is CASSILGRNTEAFF.